This T cell receptor (beta chain) stems from a study of blood T cell repertoires in COVID-19. About the study: The samples span acute and convalescent COVID-19 from the United States, Italy and Spain. PBMCs, B-cell-depleted T cells, or T cells were the source of the cDNA or gDNA that made up the material.

Original processing methods: Reference gene primer amplification gave nucleated cell count estimates. The repertoire was sequenced with immunoSEQ multiplex PCR; TCRdb's copy has only in-frame clones and lacks some. V and J calls and clone size are given by that table; D and trimming were obtained from the DNA. The data contain about 190,000 clones, less than 85% of them seen just once; the ten biggest clones take up around an eighth. V lost 5 bases, J lost 3 bases, and 8 bases stayed unmatched. Germline V gene data show CDR1 as SGHVS and CDR2 as FNYEAQ. CDR3 length: 16 amino acids. The specimen sequenced was peripheral blood. This clonotype originated in a woman aged 50 to 60 with acute or convalescent COVID-19. The V gene is TRBV7-6, the J gene TRBJ2-2; 8 bases align to TRBD2. This CDR3 is CASSPRGGQDTGELFF. Written as DNA, the CDR3 is TGTGCCAGCAGCCCCCGGGGGGGCCAGGACACCGGGGAGCTGTTTTTT.